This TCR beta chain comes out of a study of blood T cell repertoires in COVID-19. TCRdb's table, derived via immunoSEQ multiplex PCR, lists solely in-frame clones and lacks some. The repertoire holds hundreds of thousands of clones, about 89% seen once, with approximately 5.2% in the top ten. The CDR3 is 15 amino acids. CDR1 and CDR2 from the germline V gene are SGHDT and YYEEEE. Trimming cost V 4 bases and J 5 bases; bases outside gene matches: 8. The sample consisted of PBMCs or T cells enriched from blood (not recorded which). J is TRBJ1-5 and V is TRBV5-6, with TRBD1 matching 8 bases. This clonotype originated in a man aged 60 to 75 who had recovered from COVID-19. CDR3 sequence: CASSTGTGVYQPQHF. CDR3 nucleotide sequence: TGTGCCAGCAGCACCGGGACAGGAGTGTATCAGCCCCAGCATTTT. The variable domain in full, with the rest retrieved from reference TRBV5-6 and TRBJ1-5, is DAGVTQSPTHLIKTRGQQVTLRCSPKSGHDTVSWYQQALGQGPQFIFQYYEEEERQRGNFPDRFSGHQFPNYSSELNVNALLLGDSALYLCASSTGTGVYQPQHFGDGTRLSIL.